These 10 T cell receptor beta chains were sequenced from one sample in a study of blood T cell repertoires in COVID-19. TCRdb's copy holds only in-frame clones and misses some; the assay was immunoSEQ multiplex PCR. Here the sample spans about 270,000 clones, over 75% being singletons. Sequenced material: peripheral blood. These receptors originate from a human donor in a cohort sampled during active COVID-19.

The chain couples TRBV2 to TRBJ2-5; TRBD1 might be the D (5 bases). Trimming left V 6 bases short and J 0 bases short, with 8 bases between. In germline, CDR1 is SNHLY, CDR2 FYNNEI. The CDR3 runs to 13 residues. The CDR3 coding sequence is TGTGCCAGCAGAGACAGTTACCAAGAGACCCAGTACTTC. The encoded protein is CASRDSYQETQYF. Together with reference TRBV2 and TRBJ2-5, the CDR3 gives the full variable domain: EPEVTQTPSHQVTQMGQEVILRCVPISNHLYFYWYRQILGQKVEFLVSFYNNEISEKSEIFDDQFSVERPDGSNFTLKIRSTKLEDSAMYFCASRDSYQETQYFGPGTRLLVL.

The chain joins TRBV27 to TRBJ1-2, with 7 bases fitting TRBD1. This CDR3 is built from 14 residues. Trimming cost V 1 base and J 8 bases; bases outside gene matches: 7. CDR1 and CDR2 from the germline V gene are MNHEY and SMNVEV (reference sequence). The CDR3 nucleotides are TGTGCCAGCAGTTTATGGGGCAGGGGGGAAGGCTACACCTTC. Protein: CASSLWGRGEGYTF.

The rearrangement uses TRBV12-3 or TRBV12-4 and TRBJ2-7; 9 bases match TRBD1. The CDR3 has 12 amino acids. Germline trimming cut 5 bases from V and 10 bases from J; bases unmatched to any gene: 6. CDR3 loop: CASSPGQGRQYF. The CDR3 DNA sequence: TGTGCCAGCAGTCCTGGACAGGGGCGCCAGTACTTC.

This clone turned up a few times. The chain joins TRBV5-4 to TRBJ2-7, with a tentative D call TRBD2 (6 bases). V was clipped by 4 bases and J by 2 bases, with 13 bases between them. CDR3 length: 14 amino acids. Germline V CDR1 and CDR2: SGHNT, YYREEE (reference sequence). In DNA, the CDR3 is TGTGCCAGCAGCCCTCGGGAGAACCCCTACGAGCAGTACTTC. This sequence encodes CASSPRENPYEQYF. Using reference TRBV5-4 and TRBJ2-7 for the parts outside the CDR3, the full variable domain is ETGVTQSPTHLIKTRGQQVTLRCSSQSGHNTVSWYQQALGQGPQFIFQYYREEENGRGNFPPRFSGLQFPNYSSELNVNALELDDSALYLCASSPRENPYEQYFGPGTRLTVT.

V usage is TRBV5-1 and J usage is TRBJ1-1; possibly TRBD1 for D (5 bases). CDR3 size: 14 residues. Germline V lookup: CDR1 SGHRS, CDR2 YFSETQ. Deletions cut 3 bases from V and 4 bases from J, with 13 bases between. CDR3 in amino acids: CASSSVPGGTEAFF. The CDR3 coding sequence is TGCGCCAGCAGCTCGGTTCCGGGGGGCACTGAAGCTTTCTTT.

CDR3 sequence: CASSSLAGGEDTQYF. In DNA form, the CDR3 reads TGTGCCAGCAGTTCCCTAGCGGGAGGGGAAGATACGCAGTATTTT. This chain joins TRBV27 and TRBJ2-3; 12 bases are a match to TRBD2. CDR1 is MNHEY and CDR2 is SMNVEV in the germline V gene (reference sequence). J gave up 5 bases and V 4 bases, and 4 bases lay outside the gene matches. The CDR3 extends over 15 amino acids.

The chain combines TRBV6-2 or TRBV6-3 with TRBJ2-5; D may be TRBD1 (6 bases). Germline CDR1 MNHEY, CDR2 SVGEGT. This CDR3 is 15 amino acids long. V was trimmed by 5 bases and J by 5 bases, leaving 18 bases between them. The CDR3 region is CASSQQGGRSETQYF. The CDR3 DNA reads TGTGCCAGCAGTCAACAGGGCGGACGATCGGAGACCCAGTACTTC.

This chain links TRBV10-3 with TRBJ2-6; D remains unclear. Deletions cut 6 bases from V and 0 bases from J, with 6 bases between. Germline V gives CDR1 ENHRY, CDR2 SYGVKD. The CDR3 is 14 residues long. The CDR3 coding sequence is TGTGCCATCAGGCCTAGCTCTGGGGCCAACGTCCTGACTTTC. Amino acid sequence: CAIRPSSGANVLTF.

The chain joins TRBV18 to TRBJ2-3; D is unclear. This CDR3 contains 11 residues. Germline V gene sequence: CDR1 KGHSH, CDR2 LQKENI. Trimming pared 9 bases from V and 0 bases from J, leaving 4 bases between. The CDR3 DNA sequence: TGTGCCAGTTCTAGCACAGATACGCAGTATTTT. It is translated as CASSSTDTQYF. The complete variable domain, with remaining parts taken from reference TRBV18 and TRBJ2-3, reads NAGVMQNPRHLVRRRGQEARLRCSPMKGHSHVYWYRQLPEEGLKFMVYLQKENIIDESGMPKERFSAEFPKEGPSILRIQQVVRGDSAAYFCASSSTDTQYFGPGTRLTVL.

V and J are TRBV19 and TRBJ1-2; no clear D. Germline V gives CDR1 LNHDA, CDR2 SQIVND (reference sequence). The CDR3 contains 12 residues. Deletions cut 6 bases from V and 2 bases from J, with 7 bases between. The CDR3 coding sequence is TGTGCCAGTAGGGGCCGAAACTATGGCTACACCTTC. This codes for CASRGRNYGYTF. The entire variable domain, with the rest obtained from reference TRBV19 and TRBJ1-2, is as follows: DGGITQSPKYLFRKEGQNVTLSCEQNLNHDAMYWYRQDPGQGLRLIYYSQIVNDFQKGDIAEGYSVSREKKESFPLTVTSAQKNPTAFYLCASRGRNYGYTFGSGTRLTVV.